This entry lists 3 T cell receptor beta chains sequenced from one sample in a study of blood T cell repertoires in COVID-19. This table comes from immunoSEQ multiplex PCR, and its TCRdb copy is limited to in-frame clones, with some not included. Among 90,000 to 120,000 clones listed, around 90% were seen once. What was sequenced was peripheral blood. Every receptor here comes from a woman in her sixties with acute or convalescent COVID-19.

V usage is TRBV5-1 and J usage is TRBJ1-1; 7 bases are a match to TRBD1. Germline V CDR1 and CDR2: SGHRS, YFSETQ. The CDR3 sequence is 17 residues long. V gave up 4 bases and J gave up 5 bases; unmatched junction bases: 17. CDR3 bases: TGCGCCAGCAGCCCGTATGGTGCTACAGGGGTGTTGACTGAAGCTTTCTTT. Encoded protein: CASSPYGATGVLTEAFF.

The V call is TRBV2, the J call TRBJ1-5; D is unclear. V dropped 6 bases and J dropped 0 bases, with 9 bases sitting between them. The CDR3 contains 14 residues. In germline, CDR1 is SNHLY, CDR2 FYNNEI. The CDR3 region is CASSGINSNQPQHF. The CDR3, as DNA: TGTGCCAGCAGCGGGATTAATAGCAATCAGCCCCAGCATTTT. Complete variable domain (other parts from reference TRBV2 and TRBJ1-5): EPEVTQTPSHQVTQMGQEVILRCVPISNHLYFYWYRQILGQKVEFLVSFYNNEISEKSEIFDDQFSVERPDGSNFTLKIRSTKLEDSAMYFCASSGINSNQPQHFGDGTRLSIL.

This clone was observed a single time. The rearrangement joins TRBV19 to TRBJ1-6; D is possibly TRBD1 (6 bases). CDR3 size: 14 residues. With 4 bases removed from V and 7 bases from J, the gap between germline ends came to 11 bases. Germline-derived CDR1 and CDR2 are LNHDA and SQIVND (reference sequence). The CDR3 coding sequence is TGTGCCAGTAGTACACAGGGTCAAAATTCACCCCTCCACTTT. As protein: CASSTQGQNSPLHF.